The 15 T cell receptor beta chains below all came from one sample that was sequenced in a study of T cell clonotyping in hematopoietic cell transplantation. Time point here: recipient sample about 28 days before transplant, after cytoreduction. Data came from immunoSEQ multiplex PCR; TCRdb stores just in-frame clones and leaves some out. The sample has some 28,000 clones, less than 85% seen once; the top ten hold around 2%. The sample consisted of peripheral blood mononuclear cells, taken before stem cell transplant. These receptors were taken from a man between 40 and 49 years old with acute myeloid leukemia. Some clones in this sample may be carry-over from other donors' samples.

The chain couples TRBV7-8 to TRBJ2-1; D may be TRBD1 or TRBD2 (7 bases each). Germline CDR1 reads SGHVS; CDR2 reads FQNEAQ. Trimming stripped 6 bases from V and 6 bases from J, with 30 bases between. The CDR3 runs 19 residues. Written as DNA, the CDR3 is TGTGCCAGCAGAACCGGGACAGCCAACACCGGGACTAAAATCAATGAGCAGTTCTTC. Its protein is CASRTGTANTGTKINEQFF.

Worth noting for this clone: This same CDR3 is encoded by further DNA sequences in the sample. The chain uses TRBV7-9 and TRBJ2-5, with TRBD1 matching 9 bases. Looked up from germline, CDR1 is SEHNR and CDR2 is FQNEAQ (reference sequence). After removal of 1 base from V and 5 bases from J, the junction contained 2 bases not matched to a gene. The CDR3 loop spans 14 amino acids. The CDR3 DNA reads TGTGCCAGCAGCTTAGTCGGGACAGGGGAGACCCAGTACTTC. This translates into CASSLVGTGETQYF. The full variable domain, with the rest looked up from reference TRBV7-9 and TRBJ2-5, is DTGVSQNPRHKITKRGQNVTFRCDPISEHNRLYWYRQTLGQGPEFLTYFQNEAQLEKSRLLSDRFSAERPKGSFSTLEIQRTEQGDSAMYLCASSLVGTGETQYFGPGTRLLVL.

The CDR3 protein is CASSIGRAGLTYEQYF. In DNA form, the CDR3 reads TGTGCCAGTAGTATAGGTCGCGCGGGATTGACCTACGAGCAGTACTTC. J is TRBJ2-7 and V is TRBV19; TRBD2 might be the D (6 bases). Trimming removed 1 base from V and 2 bases from J, with 15 bases in between. The germline gives CDR1 LNHDA, CDR2 SQIVND (reference sequence). The CDR3 consists of 16 residues.

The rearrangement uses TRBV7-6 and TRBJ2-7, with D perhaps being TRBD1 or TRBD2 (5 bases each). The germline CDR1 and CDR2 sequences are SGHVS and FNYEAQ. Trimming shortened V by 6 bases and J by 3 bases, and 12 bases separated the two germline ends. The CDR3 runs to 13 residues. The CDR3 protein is CASSPGTIYEQYF. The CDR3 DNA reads TGTGCCAGCAGTCCCGGGACCATCTACGAGCAGTACTTC. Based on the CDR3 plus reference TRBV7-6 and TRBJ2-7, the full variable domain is GAGVSQSPRYKVTKRGQDVALRCDPISGHVSLYWYRQALGQGPEFLTYFNYEAQQDKSGLPNDRFSAERPEGSISTLTIQRTEQRDSAMYRCASSPGTIYEQYFGPGTRLTVT.

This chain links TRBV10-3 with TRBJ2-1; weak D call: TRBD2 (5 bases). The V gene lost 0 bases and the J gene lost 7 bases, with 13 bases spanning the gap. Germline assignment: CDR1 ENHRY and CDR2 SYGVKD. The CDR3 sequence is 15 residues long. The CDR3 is CAISESPPGVNEQFF. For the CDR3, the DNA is TGTGCCATCAGTGAGTCGCCCCCCGGGGTTAATGAGCAGTTCTTC.

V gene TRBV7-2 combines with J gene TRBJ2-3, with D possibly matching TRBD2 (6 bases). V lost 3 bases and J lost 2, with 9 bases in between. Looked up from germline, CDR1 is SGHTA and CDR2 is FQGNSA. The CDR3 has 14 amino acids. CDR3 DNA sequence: TGTGCCAGCAGCTTTAGCGGCAACACAGATACGCAGTATTTT. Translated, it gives CASSFSGNTDTQYF.

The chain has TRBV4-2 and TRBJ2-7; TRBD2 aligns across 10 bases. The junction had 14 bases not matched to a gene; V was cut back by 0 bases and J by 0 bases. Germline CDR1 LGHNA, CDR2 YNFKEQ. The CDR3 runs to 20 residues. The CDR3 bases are TGTGCCAGCAGCCAAGAAAGTCTAGCGGGGGCCTCAACGGTCTCCTACGAGCAGTACTTC. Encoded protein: CASSQESLAGASTVSYEQYF.

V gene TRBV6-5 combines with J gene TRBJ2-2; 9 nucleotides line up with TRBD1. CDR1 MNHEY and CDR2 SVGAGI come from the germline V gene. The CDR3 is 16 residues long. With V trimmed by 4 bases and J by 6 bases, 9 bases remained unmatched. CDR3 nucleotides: TGTGCCAGCAGTTTTCACAGGGGGCGAAGGGCCGGGGAGCTGTTTTTT. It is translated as CASSFHRGRRAGELFF.

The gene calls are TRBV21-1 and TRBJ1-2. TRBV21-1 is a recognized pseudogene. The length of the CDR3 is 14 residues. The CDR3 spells CASSKVSGTYGYTF. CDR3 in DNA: TGTGCCAGCAGCAAGGTTTCCGGAACCTATGGCTACACCTTC.

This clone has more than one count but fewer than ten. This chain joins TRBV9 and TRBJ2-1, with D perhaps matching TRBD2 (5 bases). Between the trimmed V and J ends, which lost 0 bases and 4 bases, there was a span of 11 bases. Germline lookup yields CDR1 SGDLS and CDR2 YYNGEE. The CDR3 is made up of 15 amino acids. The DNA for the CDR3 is TGTGCCAGCAGCGTAGGAGGTGGCGGGTACAATGAGCAGTTCTTC. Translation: CASSVGGGGYNEQFF.

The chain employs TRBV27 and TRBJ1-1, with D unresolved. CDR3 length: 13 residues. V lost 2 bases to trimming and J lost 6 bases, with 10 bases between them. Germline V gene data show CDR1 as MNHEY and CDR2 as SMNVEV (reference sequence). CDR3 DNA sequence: TGTGCCAGCAGTTTACGGGGAGCGGCTGAAGCTTTCTTT. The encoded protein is CASSLRGAAEAFF.

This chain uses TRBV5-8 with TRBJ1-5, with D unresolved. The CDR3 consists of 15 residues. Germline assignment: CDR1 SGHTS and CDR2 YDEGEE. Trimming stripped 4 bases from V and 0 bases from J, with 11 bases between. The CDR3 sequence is CASSIQGYSNQPQHF. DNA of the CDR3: TGTGCCAGCAGCATCCAAGGATATAGCAATCAGCCCCAGCATTTT.

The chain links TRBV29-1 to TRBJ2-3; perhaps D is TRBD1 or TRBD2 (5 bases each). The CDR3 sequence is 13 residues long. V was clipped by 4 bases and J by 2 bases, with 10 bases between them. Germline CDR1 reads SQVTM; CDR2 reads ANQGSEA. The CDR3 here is CSVVGRDTDTQYF. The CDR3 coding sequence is TGCAGCGTTGTGGGACGGGACACAGATACGCAGTATTTT.

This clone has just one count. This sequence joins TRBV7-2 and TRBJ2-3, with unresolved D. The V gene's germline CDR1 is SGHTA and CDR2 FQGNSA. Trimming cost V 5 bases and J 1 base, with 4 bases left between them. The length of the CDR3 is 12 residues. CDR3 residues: CASSTRTDTQYF. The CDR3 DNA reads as TGTGCCAGCAGCACCCGCACAGATACGCAGTATTTT.

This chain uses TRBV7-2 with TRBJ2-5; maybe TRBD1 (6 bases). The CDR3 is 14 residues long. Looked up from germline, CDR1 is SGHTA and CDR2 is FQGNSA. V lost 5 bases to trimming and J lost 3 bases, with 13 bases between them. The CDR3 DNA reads TGTGCCAGCAGCCGACGAGAGGGGGAAGAGACCCAGTACTTC. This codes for CASSRREGEETQYF.